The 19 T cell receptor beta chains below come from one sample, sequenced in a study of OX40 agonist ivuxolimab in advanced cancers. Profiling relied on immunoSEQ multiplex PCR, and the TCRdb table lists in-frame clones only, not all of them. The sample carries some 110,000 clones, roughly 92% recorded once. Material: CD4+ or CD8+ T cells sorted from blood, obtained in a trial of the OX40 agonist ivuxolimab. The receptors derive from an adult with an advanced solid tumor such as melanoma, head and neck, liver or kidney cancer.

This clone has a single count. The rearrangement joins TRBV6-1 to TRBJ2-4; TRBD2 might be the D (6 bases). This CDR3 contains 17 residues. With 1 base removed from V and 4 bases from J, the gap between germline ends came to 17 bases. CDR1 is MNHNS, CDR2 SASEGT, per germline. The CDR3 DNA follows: TGTGCCAGCAGTGAAGGTATCCGGGAGCGCATAAAAAACATTCAGTACTTC. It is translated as CASSEGIRERIKNIQYF.

The CDR3 DNA sequence: TGTGCCAGCAGGCCAGTGGGTCGGAATCAGCCCCAGCATTTT. Protein product: CASRPVGRNQPQHF. The chain couples TRBV7-2 to TRBJ1-5, with D unresolved. Germline V gene data show CDR1 as SGHTA and CDR2 as FQGNSA. This CDR3 is 14 amino acids long. V dropped 6 bases and J dropped 4 bases, with 13 bases sitting between them. Together with reference TRBV7-2 and TRBJ1-5, the CDR3 gives the full variable domain: GAGVSQSPSNKVTEKGKDVELRCDPISGHTALYWYRQSLGQGLEFLIYFQGNSAPDKSGLPSDRFSAERTGGSVSTLTIQRTQQEDSAVYLCASRPVGRNQPQHFGDGTRLSIL.

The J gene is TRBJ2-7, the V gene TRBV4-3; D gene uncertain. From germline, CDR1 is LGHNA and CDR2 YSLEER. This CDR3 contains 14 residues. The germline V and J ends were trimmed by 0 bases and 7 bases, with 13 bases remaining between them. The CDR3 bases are TGCGCCAGCAGCCAAGATGGAAATAGCTGGGAGCAGTACTTC. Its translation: CASSQDGNSWEQYF.

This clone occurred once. Here the CDR3 reads CASSPPGNSYNEQFF. The DNA of the CDR3 is TGTGCCAGCAGCCCCCCAGGGAACTCCTACAATGAGCAGTTCTTC. V is TRBV7-9 and J is TRBJ2-1; perhaps TRBD1 as D (5 bases). The V gene's germline CDR1 is SEHNR and CDR2 FQNEAQ (reference sequence). Between the trimmed V and J ends, which lost 5 bases and 0 bases, there was a span of 11 bases. The CDR3 runs to 15 residues.

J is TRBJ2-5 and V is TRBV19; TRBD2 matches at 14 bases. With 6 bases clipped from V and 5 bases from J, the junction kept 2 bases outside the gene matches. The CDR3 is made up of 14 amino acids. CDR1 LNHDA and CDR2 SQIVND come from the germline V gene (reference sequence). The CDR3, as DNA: TGTGCCAGTAGGACTAGCGGGAGGGAGGAGACCCAGTACTTC. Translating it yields CASRTSGREETQYF.

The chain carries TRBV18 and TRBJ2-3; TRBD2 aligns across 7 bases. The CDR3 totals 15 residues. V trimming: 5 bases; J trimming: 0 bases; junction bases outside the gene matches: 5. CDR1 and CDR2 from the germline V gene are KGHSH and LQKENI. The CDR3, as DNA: TGTGCCAGCTCAAGCCTTAGCGGGAGCACAGATACGCAGTATTTT. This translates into CASSSLSGSTDTQYF. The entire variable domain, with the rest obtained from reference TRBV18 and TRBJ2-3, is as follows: NAGVMQNPRHLVRRRGQEARLRCSPMKGHSHVYWYRQLPEEGLKFMVYLQKENIIDESGMPKERFSAEFPKEGPSILRIQQVVRGDSAAYFCASSSLSGSTDTQYFGPGTRLTVL.

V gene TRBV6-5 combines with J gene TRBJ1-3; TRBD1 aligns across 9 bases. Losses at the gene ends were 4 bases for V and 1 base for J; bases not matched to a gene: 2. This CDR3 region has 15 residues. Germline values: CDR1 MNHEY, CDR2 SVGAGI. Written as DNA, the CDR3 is TGTGCCAGCAGTTGGGACAGGGCTTCTGGAAACACCATATATTTT. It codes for CASSWDRASGNTIYF.

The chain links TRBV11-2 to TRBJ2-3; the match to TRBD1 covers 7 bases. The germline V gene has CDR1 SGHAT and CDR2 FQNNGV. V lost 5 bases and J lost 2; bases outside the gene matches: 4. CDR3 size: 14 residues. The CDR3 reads CASSPDRATDTQYF. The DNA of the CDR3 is TGTGCCAGCAGCCCAGACAGGGCCACAGATACGCAGTATTTT.

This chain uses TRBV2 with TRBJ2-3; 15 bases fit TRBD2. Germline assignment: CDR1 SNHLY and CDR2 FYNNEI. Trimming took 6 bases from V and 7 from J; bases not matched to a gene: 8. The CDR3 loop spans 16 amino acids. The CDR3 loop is CASSAGLAGGPYTQYF. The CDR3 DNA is TGTGCCAGCAGCGCAGGACTAGCGGGAGGGCCTTATACGCAGTATTTT.

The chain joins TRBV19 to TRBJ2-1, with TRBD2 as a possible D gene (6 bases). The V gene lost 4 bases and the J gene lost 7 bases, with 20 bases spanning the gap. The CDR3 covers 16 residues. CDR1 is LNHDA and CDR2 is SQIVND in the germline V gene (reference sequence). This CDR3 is CASSSPGSRLWNEQFF. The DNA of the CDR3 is TGTGCCAGTAGTAGCCCCGGGAGTAGATTGTGGAATGAGCAGTTCTTC.

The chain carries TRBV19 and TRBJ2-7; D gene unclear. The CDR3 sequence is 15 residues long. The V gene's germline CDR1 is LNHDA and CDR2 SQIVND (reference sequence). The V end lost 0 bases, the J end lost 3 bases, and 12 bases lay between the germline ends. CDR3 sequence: CASSIEGSKGYEQYF. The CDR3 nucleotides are TGTGCCAGTAGTATAGAGGGATCTAAGGGCTACGAGCAGTACTTC.

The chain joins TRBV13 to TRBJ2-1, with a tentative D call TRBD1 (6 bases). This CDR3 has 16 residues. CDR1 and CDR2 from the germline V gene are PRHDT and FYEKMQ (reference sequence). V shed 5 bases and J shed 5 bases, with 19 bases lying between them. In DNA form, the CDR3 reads TGTGCCAGCAGCCAACCCGAAATGGGGGCCAACAATGAGCAGTTCTTC. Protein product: CASSQPEMGANNEQFF.

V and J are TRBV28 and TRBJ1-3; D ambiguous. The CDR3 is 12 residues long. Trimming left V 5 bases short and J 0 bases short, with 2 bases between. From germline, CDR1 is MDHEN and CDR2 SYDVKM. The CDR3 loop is CASSPSGNTIYF. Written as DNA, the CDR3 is TGTGCCAGCAGTCCCTCTGGAAACACCATATATTTT.

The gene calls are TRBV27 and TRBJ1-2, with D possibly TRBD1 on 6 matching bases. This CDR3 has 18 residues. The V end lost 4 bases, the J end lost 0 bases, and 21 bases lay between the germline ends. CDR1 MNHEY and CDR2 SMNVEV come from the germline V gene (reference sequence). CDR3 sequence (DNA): TGTGCCAGCAGTTCCCCTACCGACTACAGGGACCCTAACTATGGCTACACCTTC. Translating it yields CASSSPTDYRDPNYGYTF.

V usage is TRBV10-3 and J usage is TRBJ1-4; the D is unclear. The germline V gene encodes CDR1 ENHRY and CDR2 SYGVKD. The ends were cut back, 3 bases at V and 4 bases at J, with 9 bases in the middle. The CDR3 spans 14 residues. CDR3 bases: TGTGCCATCAGTGACCCAGAAATTAATGAAAAACTGTTTTTT. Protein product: CAISDPEINEKLFF.

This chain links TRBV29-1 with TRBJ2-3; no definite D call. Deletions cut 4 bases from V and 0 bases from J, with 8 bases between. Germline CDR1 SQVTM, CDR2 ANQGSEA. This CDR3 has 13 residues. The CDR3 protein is CSVVPDSTDTQYF. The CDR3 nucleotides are TGCAGCGTTGTCCCCGACAGCACAGATACGCAGTATTTT.

The CDR3 region has the DNA TGTGCCAGCAGCTTAACCCAGGGAGTTTTATCTGAAGCTTTCTTT. Its protein product is CASSLTQGVLSEAFF. This rearrangement joins TRBV7-3 to TRBJ1-1; D is perhaps TRBD1 (5 bases). Germline V CDR1 and CDR2: SGHTA, FQGTGA. CDR3 length: 15 amino acids. V was clipped by 0 bases and J by 6 bases, with 14 bases between them.

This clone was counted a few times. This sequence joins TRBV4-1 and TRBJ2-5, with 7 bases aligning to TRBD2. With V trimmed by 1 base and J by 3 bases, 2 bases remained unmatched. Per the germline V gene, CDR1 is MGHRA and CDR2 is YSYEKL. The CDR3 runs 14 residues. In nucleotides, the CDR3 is TGCGCCAGCAGCCAAGCTAGCGGCGAAGAGACCCAGTACTTC. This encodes CASSQASGEETQYF.

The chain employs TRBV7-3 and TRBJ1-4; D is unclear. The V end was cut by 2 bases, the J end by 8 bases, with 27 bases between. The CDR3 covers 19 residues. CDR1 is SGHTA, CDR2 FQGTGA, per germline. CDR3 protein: CASSLFAIGQLSNGEKLFF. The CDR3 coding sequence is TGTGCCAGCAGCTTATTTGCCATCGGTCAGCTAAGCAATGGGGAAAAACTGTTTTTT. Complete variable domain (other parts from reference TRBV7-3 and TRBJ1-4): GAGVSQTPSNKVTEKGKYVELRCDPISGHTALYWYRQSLGQGPEFLIYFQGTGAADDSGLPNDRFFAVRPEGSVSTLKIQRTERGDSAVYLCASSLFAIGQLSNGEKLFFGSGTQLSVL.